The 3 T cell receptor beta chains given below trace back to one sample, sequenced in a study of cytomegalovirus exposure and HLA in healthy donors. The primer mix had 60 Vbeta and 13 Jbeta primers. Assay used: immunoSEQ multiplex PCR; TCRdb lists only in-frame clones, some missing. The table includes fewer than 200,000 clones, over 75% detected once. The sequencing sample was made of PBMCs. The receptors stem from a girl under three years old in good health and CMV-seronegative.

The chain has TRBV5-4 and TRBJ2-5; 13 bases map to TRBD2. V lost 1 base, J lost 11 bases, and 5 bases stayed unmatched. Per the germline V gene, CDR1 is SGHNT and CDR2 is YYREEE (reference sequence). The CDR3 consists of 14 residues. The CDR3 DNA follows: TGTGCCAGCAGCTTGACTAGCGGGAGGGGAGAGCAGTACTTC. Its translation is CASSLTSGRGEQYF.

The chain links TRBV29-1 to TRBJ1-2; 8 nucleotides align to TRBD1. Germline loops: CDR1 SQVTM, CDR2 ANQGSEA. This CDR3 is built from 14 residues. J was trimmed by 5 bases and V by 4 bases; bases with no gene match: 9. The CDR3 nucleotides are TGCAGCGTTGGGCAGGGGGCCATCCCTTATGGCTACACCTTC. Protein: CSVGQGAIPYGYTF.

The chain is built from TRBV27 and TRBJ2-7; 9 nucleotides line up with TRBD1. This CDR3 contains 15 residues. The V and J ends lost 5 bases and 4 bases, in that order; junction bases with no gene match: 9. In germline, CDR1 is MNHEY, CDR2 SMNVEV (reference sequence). The CDR3 loop reads CASSDPGTGQYEQYF. The CDR3 DNA reads TGTGCCAGCAGTGACCCCGGGACAGGGCAATACGAGCAGTACTTC.